A single TCR beta chain is shown here with its context. Per the authors' pipeline: From reference gene primer amplification, estimates of nucleated cell counts were derived. Produced via immunoSEQ multiplex PCR; TCRdb's table is partial and in-frame only. That table gives V, J and clone size, and the DNA gave D and trimming. Here the sample spans under 130,000 clones, about 90% being singletons. This sample is drawn from a study of blood T cell repertoires in COVID-19. Study-level background: Sample material is recorded as cDNA or gDNA derived from T cells, B-cell-depleted T cells, or PBMCs.

V lost 2 bases and J lost 0, with 7 bases in between. CDR1 MNHNY and CDR2 SVGAGI come from the germline V gene (reference sequence). The CDR3 length is 14 residues. This rearrangement joins TRBV6-6 to TRBJ1-1; D remains unclear. This receptor was taken from a human donor in a cohort sampled during active COVID-19. Material for sequencing was peripheral blood. The CDR3 nucleotides read TGTGCCAGCAGTTACGGTGCGGTGAACACTGAAGCTTTCTTT. Translating it yields CASSYGAVNTEAFF.